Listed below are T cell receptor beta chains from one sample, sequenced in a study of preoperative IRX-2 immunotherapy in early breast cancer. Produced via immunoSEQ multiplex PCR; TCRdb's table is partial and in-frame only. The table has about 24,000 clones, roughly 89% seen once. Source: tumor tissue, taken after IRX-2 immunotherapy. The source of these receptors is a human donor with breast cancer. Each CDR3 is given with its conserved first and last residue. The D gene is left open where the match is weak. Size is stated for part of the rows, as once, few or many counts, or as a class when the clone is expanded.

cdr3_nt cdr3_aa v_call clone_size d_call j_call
TGTGCCAGTAGTATTGCGGGACAGAGGGACTACACCTTC CASSIAGQRDYTF TRBV19 - TRBD1 TRBJ1-2
TGTGCCAGCTCCAGACAGGGGGCCTCCTCCTACGAGCAGTACTTC CASSRQGASSYEQYF TRBV6-1 - TRBD1 TRBJ2-7
TGTGCCAGCAGCTTATACCGACGGAAGAACACTGAAGCTTTCTTT CASSLYRRKNTEAFF TRBV5-6 - - TRBJ1-1
TGTGCCAGCAGCTTGAGGTCGGGGGGGGGTACTGAAGCTTTCTTT CASSLRSGGGTEAFF TRBV5-4 - - TRBJ1-1
TGTGCCAGCAGCTTAGTGGGGGCTGAAGCTTTCTTT CASSLVGAEAFF TRBV7-6 few - TRBJ1-1
TGTGCCAGCAGTGAGCGGGGCTATGAGCAGTTCTTC CASSERGYEQFF TRBV2 - - TRBJ2-1
TGCAGTGCTAGAGATGGGGGGCCCCAGCATTTT CSARDGGPQHF TRBV20-1 few - TRBJ1-5
TGTGCCAGCCAACCTAGGACCGAGAATCAGCCCCAGCATTTT CASQPRTENQPQHF TRBV2 - - TRBJ1-5
TGTGCCAGCAGCTTACGGTTGGCAGGACTCGAGACCCAGTACTTC CASSLRLAGLETQYF TRBV7-9 - - TRBJ2-5
TGTGCCTGGACCATTGTGAATCCCAACTATGGCTACACCTTC CAWTIVNPNYGYTF TRBV30 - - TRBJ1-2
TGTGCCAGCAGTTACGGACTAGCGGGGGCCTACGAGCAGTACTTC CASSYGLAGAYEQYF TRBV6-5 - TRBD2 TRBJ2-7
TGTGCCAGCTCACCAGGAATCAGTAACTACGAGCAGTACTTC CASSPGISNYEQYF TRBV18 - - TRBJ2-7
TGTGCCAGCAGTGAGAGGGCAGGGGGCAATTCACCCCTCCACTTT CASSERAGGNSPLHF TRBV2 - TRBD1 TRBJ1-6
TGTGCCAGTCGCCGTATGAGGGGCGAGCGGGGCAATGAGCAGTTCTTC CASRRMRGERGNEQFF TRBV19 once TRBD2 TRBJ2-1
TGTGCCAGCTCACATAACAGGGAACTCATGAACACTGAAGCTTTCTTT CASSHNRELMNTEAFF TRBV18 - - TRBJ1-1
TGTGCCAGCAGCCAGGACAGCTCTGGAAACACCATATATTTT CASSQDSSGNTIYF TRBV7-8 - - TRBJ1-3
TGTGCCAGCAGCTTACAAATAGGGGTGGCAGATACGCAGTATTTT CASSLQIGVADTQYF TRBV7-9 - - TRBJ2-3
TGTGCCAGCAGCCTTGACAGGACTGCTGAAGCTTTCTTT CASSLDRTAEAFF TRBV7-3 - - TRBJ1-1
TGTGCCAGCAGCTTAGCCCAGACAGGGGTGAATGGTAGAGAGACCCAGTACTTC CASSLAQTGVNGRETQYF TRBV7-9 - TRBD1 TRBJ2-5
TGTGCCAGCATCCTGCGATCGAGCGCCCATCACAATGAGCAGTTCTTC CASILRSSAHHNEQFF TRBV7-9 - - TRBJ2-1
TGTGCCAGCAGTGGGGGGAGCTATCAGCCCCAGCATTTT CASSGGSYQPQHF TRBV6-1 - - TRBJ1-5
TGTGCCAGCAGTTTATCCATGCTCACCTCTGGAAACACCATATATTTT CASSLSMLTSGNTIYF TRBV27 - - TRBJ1-3
TGCGCCAGCAGCCAAGTCGACAGGCTCTATGGCTACACCTTC CASSQVDRLYGYTF TRBV4-1 - - TRBJ1-2
TGCGCCAGCCAAGGGGGGTCTAATACGAACACTGAAGCTTTCTTT CASQGGSNTNTEAFF TRBV5-1 - - TRBJ1-1
TGTGCCAGCAGTGGACAGATGAACACTGAAGCTTTCTTT CASSGQMNTEAFF TRBV27 - - TRBJ1-1
TGTGCCAGCAGTTACTCGGTTTACGGAACCTACGAGCAGTACTTC CASSYSVYGTYEQYF TRBV6-5 few - TRBJ2-7
TGTGCCAGCAGCTTACGGACTAGCTACCCGGCACAGTACTTC CASSLRTSYPAQYF TRBV13 - TRBD2 TRBJ2-5
TGCGCCAGCAGCCTCGGACAGGGCGACGGGTATGGCTACACCTTC CASSLGQGDGYGYTF TRBV5-1 - TRBD1 TRBJ1-2
TGTGCCAGCAGTGAATCCCAGGGGGCGCTGGCTGAAGCTTTCTTT CASSESQGALAEAFF TRBV2 medium-sized TRBD1 TRBJ1-1
TGTGCCAGCAGCTTAGATTGGGCAGCCGGGGAGCTGTTTTTT CASSLDWAAGELFF TRBV7-8 - - TRBJ2-2
TGTGCCAGTAGTATTTCGGGGTTGTCCCCCGGGGAGCTGTTTTTT CASSISGLSPGELFF TRBV19 - - TRBJ2-2
TGTGCCAGTAGTACAGAACAGGTTTATGGCTACACCTTC CASSTEQVYGYTF TRBV19 - - TRBJ1-2
TGTGCCAGTTACAGGGGGCTGGATGGCTACACCTTC CASYRGLDGYTF TRBV19 - TRBD1 TRBJ1-2
TGTGCCAGCAGCCAAGATTTCGGTTTCTATGGCTACACCTTC CASSQDFGFYGYTF TRBV4-2 - - TRBJ1-2
TGTGCCAGCAGCTTTTTCGGACTAGCGGGGGGTAGCTCCTACGAGCAGTACTTC CASSFFGLAGGSSYEQYF TRBV5-4 - TRBD2 TRBJ2-7
TGTGCCACCAGCAGAGATACGGGGGGATACAATGAGCAGTTCTTC CATSRDTGGYNEQFF TRBV15 - TRBD2 TRBJ2-1
TGTGCCAGCAGCCCGGGGGGGACAGGGGTCTACGAGCAGTACTTC CASSPGGTGVYEQYF TRBV7-3 - TRBD1 TRBJ2-7
TGTGCCAGCAGTGAGGACATGGGCGTTGGCTACACCTTC CASSEDMGVGYTF TRBV2 - - TRBJ1-2
TGTGCCAGCAGCACAGAAGTCTATGGCTACACCTTC CASSTEVYGYTF TRBV5-8 - - TRBJ1-2
TGCAGCGTTGCTAGTTTAGGGGGCTCGGGTGTGCCGCAGTATTTT CSVASLGGSGVPQYF TRBV29-1 - TRBD1 TRBJ2-3